The 29 T cell receptor beta chains reported below all come from one sample, sequenced in a study of blood T cell repertoires in COVID-19. Clones were sequenced by immunoSEQ multiplex PCR, and TCRdb holds only the in-frame ones, with some missing. The sample lists 200,000 to 250,000 clones, 80% to 95% occurring once. Material for sequencing was PBMCs or T cells enriched from blood (not recorded which). Source of these receptors: a woman between 18 and 29 years old who had recovered from COVID-19.

V gene TRBV18 combines with J gene TRBJ1-2; D might be TRBD1 (5 bases). CDR3 length: 15 residues. Germline V gene sequence: CDR1 KGHSH, CDR2 LQKENI. Trimming took off 4 bases at V and 0 bases at J, with 12 bases between the two ends. CDR3 nucleotides: TGTGCCAGCTCACAAGTCCAGGGTTCTAACTATGGCTACACCTTC. Translated: CASSQVQGSNYGYTF.

The rearrangement links TRBV15 to TRBJ1-5; D is undetermined. The CDR3 has 12 amino acids. Between the trimmed V and J ends, which lost 0 bases and 7 bases, there was a span of 4 bases. Germline V CDR1 and CDR2: LNHNV, YYDKDF (reference sequence). The CDR3 nucleotides read TGTGCCACCAGCAGAGATCAGCAGCCCCAGCATTTT. Translating it yields CATSRDQQPQHF.

V gene TRBV20-1 combines with J gene TRBJ2-2; D is ambiguous. The CDR3 spans 11 residues. Looked up from germline, CDR1 is DFQATT and CDR2 is SNEGSKA (reference sequence). V lost 3 bases to trimming and J lost 13 bases, with 12 bases between them. CDR3 DNA sequence: TGCAGTGCTAGTGTCCCCCGAGGGCTGTTTTTT. Amino acid sequence: CSASVPRGLFF.

This sequence joins TRBV11-2 and TRBJ1-5; possibly TRBD1 for D (6 bases). V lost 5 bases to trimming and J lost 0 bases, with 11 bases between them. The CDR3 contains 15 residues. Germline lookup yields CDR1 SGHAT and CDR2 FQNNGV. In nucleotides, the CDR3 is TGTGCCAGCAGCGTAACAGGGTATAGCAATCAGCCCCAGCATTTT. It codes for CASSVTGYSNQPQHF.

CDR3 nucleotide sequence: TGTGCCAGCAGCCTCGGACTCAGCTCCTACAATGAGCAGTTCTTC. Translating gives CASSLGLSSYNEQFF. The gene calls are TRBV11-3 and TRBJ2-1; TRBD2 is a possible D gene (5 bases). Germline V lookup: CDR1 SGHNT, CDR2 YENEEA. There are 15 residues in the CDR3. V lost 5 bases and J 0 bases, leaving 11 bases between the germline ends.

The chain is built from TRBV9 and TRBJ2-3, with 10 bases lining up with TRBD2. Germline-derived CDR1 and CDR2 are SGDLS and YYNGEE. V shed 6 bases and J 0 bases; nucleotides not matched to a gene: 4. There are 15 residues in the CDR3. CDR3: CASTVAGGSTDTQYF. CDR3 nucleotide sequence: TGTGCCAGCACAGTAGCGGGAGGAAGCACAGATACGCAGTATTTT.

The gene calls are TRBV7-9 and TRBJ1-5; D unclear. V was pared by 1 base and J by 6 bases, with 13 bases between. The germline CDR1 and CDR2 sequences are SEHNR and FQNEAQ (reference sequence). CDR3 length: 15 residues. In nucleotides, the CDR3 is TGTGCCAGCAGCTTAGGGGAGGAGTATGGTCAGCCCCAGCATTTT. Encoded protein: CASSLGEEYGQPQHF.

The gene calls are TRBV4-3 and TRBJ1-1; D unresolved. There are 14 residues in the CDR3. CDR1 is LGHNA, CDR2 YSLEER, per germline. The V gene lost 1 base and the J gene lost 11 bases, with 17 bases spanning the gap. CDR3: CASSQGSSGAEAFF. The CDR3 DNA follows: TGCGCCAGCAGCCAAGGTTCATCCGGCGCGGAGGCTTTCTTT.

V and J are TRBV28 and TRBJ2-5, with D tentatively TRBD1 (5 bases). Trimming took off 6 bases at V and 2 bases at J, with 13 bases between the two ends. Germline V gives CDR1 MDHEN, CDR2 SYDVKM. This CDR3 spans 14 amino acids. The CDR3 reads CASSNTDRQETQYF. CDR3 coding DNA: TGTGCCAGCAGCAATACCGACAGACAAGAGACCCAGTACTTC.

The chain carries TRBV11-2 and TRBJ2-7; TRBD1 matches 7 bases. V lost 3 bases to trimming and J lost 0 bases; unmatched junction nucleotides: 11. Germline V lookup: CDR1 SGHAT, CDR2 FQNNGV. This CDR3 contains 17 residues. CDR3: CASSFDPGTAASYEQYF. The DNA for the CDR3 is TGTGCCAGCAGCTTCGACCCGGGGACAGCCGCCTCCTACGAGCAGTACTTC.

CDR3: CATSDLRGNEQFF. As DNA, the CDR3 is TGTGCCACCAGTGATTTACGAGGGAATGAGCAGTTCTTC. The chain joins TRBV24-1 to TRBJ2-1; tentative D call: TRBD2 (5 bases). The CDR3 consists of 13 residues. V lost 1 base, J lost 7 bases, and 7 bases lay in between. Looked up from germline, CDR1 is KGHDR and CDR2 is SFDVKD.

The gene calls are TRBV9 and TRBJ1-2; no clear D. Germline loops: CDR1 SGDLS, CDR2 YYNGEE. This CDR3 is built from 14 residues. Trimming removed 4 bases from V and 5 bases from J, with 15 bases in between. CDR3 residues: CASSPTSGLYGYTF. DNA for the CDR3: TGTGCCAGCAGCCCCACCTCAGGACTTTATGGCTACACCTTC.

The chain joins TRBV19 to TRBJ2-5; 10 bases align to TRBD1. V was pared by 6 bases and J by 3 bases, with 1 base of the junction left unmatched. Germline CDR1 reads LNHDA; CDR2 reads SQIVND (reference sequence). The CDR3 totals 13 residues. The CDR3 sequence: CASRGQGKETQYF. As DNA, the CDR3 is TGTGCCAGTAGGGGACAGGGGAAAGAGACCCAGTACTTC.

The chain has TRBV10-2 and TRBJ1-1; 11 nucleotides line up with TRBD1. CDR3 size: 15 residues. Trimming took 8 bases from V and 5 from J; bases not matched to a gene: 10. The germline CDR1 and CDR2 sequences are WSHSY and SAAADI. The CDR3 DNA sequence: TGCGCCAGCGGAACCCGGGACAGGGGGGGGACTGAAGCTTTCTTT. Its translation is CASGTRDRGGTEAFF.

This sequence joins TRBV12-3 or TRBV12-4 and TRBJ2-7; TRBD1 matches 7 bases. V lost 8 bases, J lost 3 bases, and 7 bases stayed unmatched. The length of the CDR3 is 13 residues. The CDR3 sequence: CASCPTGCYEQYF. The CDR3 nucleotides are TGTGCCAGCTGCCCGACAGGGTGCTACGAGCAGTACTTC.

CDR3 region: CASSRGGPGNTIYF. The CDR3 DNA reads as TGTGCCAGCAGCAGAGGGGGACCTGGAAACACCATATATTTT. J is TRBJ1-3 and V is TRBV7-3; TRBD1 might be the D (6 bases). The V and J ends lost 5 bases and 2 bases respectively, with 10 bases between them. CDR1 is SGHTA, CDR2 FQGTGA, per germline. CDR3 size: 14 residues.

The rearrangement links TRBV4-1 to TRBJ2-5, with D possibly matching TRBD1 (6 bases). Germline-derived CDR1 and CDR2 are MGHRA and YSYEKL. The germline V and J ends were trimmed by 4 bases and 4 bases, with 10 bases remaining between them. CDR3 length: 13 residues. CDR3 in DNA: TGCGCCAGCAGCCCGGGACATACAGAGACCCAGTACTTC. Residues: CASSPGHTETQYF.

The sample holds one count of this clone. The chain is built from TRBV2 and TRBJ1-3; no firm D call. This CDR3 spans 15 amino acids. Germline V gives CDR1 SNHLY, CDR2 FYNNEI. V shed 1 base and J shed 4 bases, with 11 bases lying between them. CDR3 in amino acids: CASSEESMRGNTIYF. As DNA, the CDR3 is TGTGCCAGCAGTGAAGAGTCCATGCGAGGAAACACCATATATTTT.

The CDR3 DNA reads as TGTGCCAGCAGCGTAGGTAATAGCGGAAGCACAGATACGCAGTATTTT. Protein: CASSVGNSGSTDTQYF. This chain uses TRBV9 with TRBJ2-3, with D possibly matching TRBD2 (6 bases). The CDR3 spans 16 residues. V was clipped by 0 bases and J by 0 bases, with 11 bases between them. Germline CDR1 is SGDLS and CDR2 is YYNGEE. Variable domain in full (rest from reference TRBV9 and TRBJ2-3): DSGVTQTPKHLITATGQRVTLRCSPRSGDLSVYWYQQSLDQGLQFLIQYYNGEERAKGNILERFSAQQFPDLHSELNLSSLELGDSALYFCASSVGNSGSTDTQYFGPGTRLTVL.

This clone was seen once. The CDR3 loop reads CASSEWASGGVINEQFF. In nucleotides, the CDR3 is TGTGCCAGCAGTGAATGGGCTAGCGGGGGGGTAATCAATGAGCAGTTCTTC. V is TRBV6-1 and J is TRBJ2-1, with 12 bases matching TRBD2. Germline lookup yields CDR1 MNHNS and CDR2 SASEGT. Losses at the gene ends were 2 bases for V and 6 bases for J; bases not matched to a gene: 8. This CDR3 is built from 17 residues.

This chain joins TRBV19 and TRBJ1-6; no reliable D call. The CDR3 has 12 amino acids. The germline V gene encodes CDR1 LNHDA and CDR2 SQIVND (reference sequence). V lost 3 bases and J 8 bases, leaving 5 bases between the germline ends. CDR3 coding DNA: TGTGCCAGTAGTATGCGAGATTCACCCCTCCACTTT. This codes for CASSMRDSPLHF.

This clone was counted many times. J is TRBJ2-2 and V is TRBV13; TRBD1 aligns across 7 bases. Germline trimming cut 3 bases from V and 1 base from J; bases unmatched to any gene: 8. CDR3 length: 17 amino acids. Germline V gives CDR1 PRHDT, CDR2 FYEKMQ (reference sequence). The CDR3 DNA reads TGTGCCAGCAGCTTTAGGACGACAGGGAAGAACACCGGGGAGCTGTTTTTT. It translates to CASSFRTTGKNTGELFF. The whole variable domain, remainder taken from reference TRBV13 and TRBJ2-2, is AAGVIQSPRHLIKEKRETATLKCYPIPRHDTVYWYQQGPGQDPQFLISFYEKMQSDKGSIPDRFSAQQFSDYHSELNMSSLELGDSALYFCASSFRTTGKNTGELFFGEGSRLTVL.

This CDR3 reads CASSQFERDTQYF. CDR3 nucleotides: TGCGCCAGCAGCCAATTTGAGAGAGATACGCAGTATTTT. The chain is built from TRBV4-1 and TRBJ2-3; D is undetermined. Germline V CDR1 and CDR2: MGHRA, YSYEKL. The CDR3 length is 13 residues. V was shortened by 2 bases and J by 5 bases, with 8 bases between the two germline ends.

This rearrangement joins TRBV7-8 to TRBJ1-2; weak D call: TRBD1 (5 bases). The CDR3 has 15 amino acids. Trimming removed 2 bases from V and 6 bases from J, with 16 bases in between. CDR1 SGHVS and CDR2 FQNEAQ come from the germline V gene. DNA for the CDR3: TGTGCCAGCAGCTTAAAGATGTCCCGGGGGGATGGCTACACCTTC. It translates to CASSLKMSRGDGYTF. The full variable domain, its missing parts supplied by reference TRBV7-8 and TRBJ1-2, is GAGVSQSPRYKVAKRGQDVALRCDPISGHVSLFWYQQALGQGPEFLTYFQNEAQLDKSGLPSDRFFAERPEGSVSTLKIQRTQQEDSAVYLCASSLKMSRGDGYTFGSGTRLTVV.

The CDR3 region has the DNA TGTGCCAGCAGTTTCTATGGACAGGGACGGTCGTCAGATGAAAAACTGTTTTTT. As protein: CASSFYGQGRSSDEKLFF. The chain couples TRBV28 to TRBJ1-4, with 8 bases identical to TRBD1. The CDR3 runs to 18 residues. Germline CDR1 and CDR2: MDHEN and SYDVKM. V was clipped by 3 bases and J by 6 bases; unmatched bases: 15.

A single count supports this clone. This chain uses TRBV27 with TRBJ2-2, with D tentatively TRBD2 (6 bases). This CDR3 spans 15 amino acids. Germline V gives CDR1 MNHEY, CDR2 SMNVEV (reference sequence). The V end lost 3 bases, the J end lost 5 bases, and 13 bases lay between the germline ends. The CDR3 DNA reads as TGTGCCAGCAGTTTGGTCCGGGAGTTGACCGGGGAGCTGTTTTTT. This translates into CASSLVRELTGELFF.

Comment on this clone: The same CDR3 also results from other DNA sequences found in this sample. CDR3 residues: CATSRATGSGNTIYF. For the CDR3, the DNA is TGTGCCACCAGCAGAGCAACGGGTTCCGGCAACACCATATATTTT. V usage is TRBV15 and J usage is TRBJ1-3; no clear D. Germline CDR1 LNHNV, CDR2 YYDKDF (reference sequence). The CDR3 spans 15 residues. V lost 1 base to trimming and J lost 7 bases, with 14 bases between them.

V and J are TRBV10-3 and TRBJ1-1, with a possible D match to TRBD1 (6 bases). The CDR3 totals 15 residues. Germline V CDR1 and CDR2: ENHRY, SYGVKD. The V end lost 6 bases, the J end lost 0 bases, and 14 bases lay between the germline ends. In nucleotides, the CDR3 is TGTGCCATCAGAGAGCCGGGACAAATGAACACTGAAGCTTTCTTT. Its translation is CAIREPGQMNTEAFF.

The chain couples TRBV19 to TRBJ1-1, with D unclear. Germline V gene data show CDR1 as LNHDA and CDR2 as SQIVND (reference sequence). Trimming took 6 bases from V and 2 from J, leaving 16 bases between them. The CDR3 is made up of 15 amino acids. The CDR3 DNA reads as TGTGCCAGTAGGCACGGACTGTCGAGTAACACTGAAGCTTTCTTT. Its translation is CASRHGLSSNTEAFF. The whole variable domain, remainder taken from reference TRBV19 and TRBJ1-1, is DGGITQSPKYLFRKEGQNVTLSCEQNLNHDAMYWYRQDPGQGLRLIYYSQIVNDFQKGDIAEGYSVSREKKESFPLTVTSAQKNPTAFYLCASRHGLSSNTEAFFGQGTRLTVV.